A selection of T cell receptor beta chains follows, all from one sample in a study of CD8 T cells in ankylosing spondylitis. TCRdb re-analysed the 5' RACE reads in MiXCR, keeping a single row per CDR3 protein. The repertoire holds about 130,000 distinct CDR3 sequences, with approximately 13% as singletons. The sample was blood, either unsorted or a sorted T cell fraction (not recorded which). These receptors were taken from a female donor with ankylosing spondylitis or in good health (not recorded which). The CDR3 runs from the conserved cysteine through the conserved F or W. Fields, in order: V gene, clone size, J gene, D gene, CDR3 DNA, CDR3 protein. D genes are given only for firm matches. The listing skips clone size in some rows; elsewhere it reads once, few, many or a size class.

>TRBV19|NA|TRBJ2-1|NA
TGTGCCAGTAGTATAGGGGAATCCGGGACGGGGTACAATGAGCAGTTCTTC
CASSIGESGTGYNEQFF
>TRBV20-1|few|TRBJ2-1|NA
TGCAGTGCTAAAACTGGGATCGAAGGGAATGAGCAGTTCTTC
CSAKTGIEGNEQFF
>TRBV10-2|few|TRBJ2-3|TRBD2
TGCGCCAGCAGTGATCTAGCGGGTACAGATACGCAGTATTTT
CASSDLAGTDTQYF
>TRBV6-2/TRBV6-3|NA|TRBJ2-1|TRBD2
TGTGCCAGCCGACTAGCGGGGGCGAACTATGAGCAGTTCTTC
CASRLAGANYEQFF
>TRBV2|few|TRBJ1-1|TRBD1
TGTGCCAGCAGGGAGGGGGCGTTTGGGGTCACTGAAGCTTTCTTT
CASREGAFGVTEAFF
>TRBV7-2|NA|TRBJ2-2|NA
TGTGTCAGCAGCTTGATCGGAGGTACCGGGGAGCTGTTTTTT
CVSSLIGGTGELFF
>TRBV7-2|many|TRBJ2-7|NA
TGTGCCAGCAGCCCAAATGTCCACGAGCAGTACTTC
CASSPNVHEQYF
>TRBV7-9|many|TRBJ1-4|NA
TGTGCCAGCAGCTTAGCTAAAACTAATGAAAAACTGTTTTTT
CASSLAKTNEKLFF
>TRBV7-9|many|TRBJ1-1|NA
TGTGCCAGCAGCTTAGGGAGGGCTAAAGAAGCTTTCTTT
CASSLGRAKEAFF
>TRBV20-1|few|TRBJ1-5|NA
TGCAGTGCTAGAGAGGGGCCCATTAGCAATCAGCCCCAGCATTTT
CSAREGPISNQPQHF
>TRBV28|few|TRBJ1-2|NA
TGTGCCAGCAGTTTAACGCAGGGTAGGGGCTACACCTTC
CASSLTQGRGYTF
>TRBV7-9|few|TRBJ2-1|NA
TGTGCCAGCAGCTTACTCGGGACGGCTATTCCCGAGCAGTTCTTC
CASSLLGTAIPEQFF
>TRBV6-1|once|TRBJ2-5|NA
TGTGCCAGCGGCGGGGCCAAACAAGAGACCCAGTACTTC
CASGGAKQETQYF
>TRBV7-3|many|TRBJ2-1|TRBD2
TGTGCCAGCAGCTTAACGACTAGCGGGTTCTTGGATGAGCAGTTCTTC
CASSLTTSGFLDEQFF
>TRBV12-3/TRBV12-4|few|TRBJ2-7|TRBD1
TGTGCCAGCAGGGGGACAGGGGATTCCTACGAGCAGTACTTC
CASRGTGDSYEQYF
>TRBV24-1|NA|TRBJ1-2|NA
TGTGCCACCAGTGATCGTGCACTAGGCTACACCTTC
CATSDRALGYTF
>TRBV5-1|many|TRBJ2-7|NA
TGCGCCAGCAGCTTGGGGGACACACGTCACTCATCCTACGAGCAGTACTTC
CASSLGDTRHSSYEQYF
>TRBV6-2/TRBV6-3|NA|TRBJ2-1|NA
TGTGCCAGCAGTTACTCTGAGACTAGCAATGAGCAGTTCTTC
CASSYSETSNEQFF
>TRBV20-1|many|TRBJ2-3|TRBD2
TGCAGTGCTAGAAGGGCTAGCGGGAGCGGGGGCACAGATACGCAGTATTTT
CSARRASGSGGTDTQYF
>TRBV5-1|many|TRBJ2-7|NA
TGCGCCAGCAGCTCAAAATCAGGTTTAACCTACGAGCAGTACTTC
CASSSKSGLTYEQYF
>TRBV5-1|many|TRBJ1-5|NA
TGCGCCAGCAGCAGGTCAGGGGACCCCAATCAGCCCCAGCATTTT
CASSRSGDPNQPQHF
>TRBV12-3/TRBV12-4|many|TRBJ2-3|TRBD2
TGTGCCAGCAGTCCAAGACTAGCGGGAGTCACAGATACGCAGTATTTT
CASSPRLAGVTDTQYF
>TRBV2|few|TRBJ1-4|TRBD1
TGTGCCAGCAGAAATCGCAGGGGGACAACTAATGAAAAACTGTTTTTT
CASRNRRGTTNEKLFF
>TRBV5-5|many|TRBJ2-1|NA
TGTGCCAGCAGCCCGCCCTCCTACAATGAGCAGTTCTTC
CASSPPSYNEQFF
>TRBV7-9|NA|TRBJ1-2|TRBD1
TGTGCCAGCAGCTCACTAATATCAGGGGGAGAGAATGGCTACACCTTC
CASSSLISGGENGYTF
>TRBV5-1|NA|TRBJ2-2|NA
TGCGCCAGCAGCGGCCTGTTGGGGGAGTGGGCCGGGGAGCTGTTTTTT
CASSGLLGEWAGELFF
>TRBV2|few|TRBJ2-3|TRBD2
TGTGCCAGCAGTGAAAATCTTAGCGGGAGCACAGATACGCAGTATTTT
CASSENLSGSTDTQYF
>TRBV12-3/TRBV12-4|NA|TRBJ2-7|TRBD1
TGTGCCAGCAGCTTAATACCGGGACAGGACTTCTCCTACGAGCAGTACTTC
CASSLIPGQDFSYEQYF
>TRBV7-9|many|TRBJ1-3|NA
TGTGCCAGCAGCTATGAGAGAGTCTCTGGAAACACCATATATTTT
CASSYERVSGNTIYF
>TRBV7-3|many|TRBJ2-7|NA
TGTGCCAGCAGTTCCGACAGAGGGTACGAGCAGTACTTC
CASSSDRGYEQYF
>TRBV6-2/TRBV6-3|few|TRBJ2-7|NA
TGTGCCAGCGAGGATAACTCCTACGAGCAGTACTTC
CASEDNSYEQYF
>TRBV20-1|few|TRBJ1-5|TRBD1
TGCAGTGCTAGAGACCAGGGGGCAGGTCAGCCCCAGCATTTT
CSARDQGAGQPQHF
>TRBV7-2|NA|TRBJ2-2|TRBD2
TGTGCCAGCAGCTTAAAAGCGGGGGGGGCCGGGGAGCTGTTTTTT
CASSLKAGGAGELFF
>TRBV5-1|many|TRBJ2-7|NA
TGCGCCAGCAGCGAAACAGCAGGGGCTACCTACGAGCAGTACTTC
CASSETAGATYEQYF
>TRBV5-6|NA|TRBJ2-2|NA
TGTGCCAGCAGTCCCGCCCGGGGGGAGCTGTTTTTT
CASSPARGELFF
>TRBV7-3|many|TRBJ1-2|NA
TGTGCCAGCAGCTTAACCCCGGGACTACAAGGCTACACCTTC
CASSLTPGLQGYTF
>TRBV29-1|few|TRBJ2-7|TRBD1
TGCAGCGTCGCTAACCAGGGGGTAGGGTACGAGCAGTACTTC
CSVANQGVGYEQYF
>TRBV20-1|many|TRBJ2-5|NA
TGCAGTGCACCTGGCCCGGACCAAGAGACCCAGTACTTC
CSAPGPDQETQYF
>TRBV19|many|TRBJ1-5|NA
TGTGCCAGTGGCGGGAATCAGCCCCAGCATTTT
CASGGNQPQHF
>TRBV6-1|few|TRBJ2-1|TRBD2
TGTGCCAGCAGCCCCGGACTAGCGCCTTACAATGAGCAGTTCTTC
CASSPGLAPYNEQFF
>TRBV15|many|TRBJ1-1|NA
TGTGCCACCTCTAAACAGCTGAACACTGAAGCTTTCTTT
CATSKQLNTEAFF
>TRBV20-1|many|TRBJ2-3|NA
TGCAGTGGCAGTCCCCCCCCAAGCACAGATACGCAGTATTTT
CSGSPPPSTDTQYF
>TRBV15|few|TRBJ2-1|NA
TGTGCCACCAGCAGAGATGGCGGAACCTACAATGAGCAGTTCTTC
CATSRDGGTYNEQFF
>TRBV7-9|NA|TRBJ2-6|NA
TGTGCCAGCAGCTTTCTGTTCTCTGGGGCCAACGTCCTGACTTTC
CASSFLFSGANVLTF
>TRBV9|once|TRBJ1-2|NA
TGTGCCAGCAGCGTCCCCCTTAGAGGGGAAGGTGGCTACACCTTC
CASSVPLRGEGGYTF
>TRBV5-1|many|TRBJ2-5|TRBD2
TGCGCCAGCAGCTTAAGGGCTAGCGGGCAAGAGACCCAGTACTTC
CASSLRASGQETQYF
>TRBV28|few|TRBJ2-2|TRBD2
TGTGCCAGCAGTAGAGCGGGATTGAACACCGGGGAGCTGTTTTTT
CASSRAGLNTGELFF
>TRBV10-1|NA|TRBJ2-7|TRBD1
TGCGCCAGCAGTGGGGACAGGCAACAGATTATATACGAGCAGTACTTC
CASSGDRQQIIYEQYF
>TRBV12-3/TRBV12-4|NA|TRBJ2-3|NA
TGTGCCAGCAGTTTGGGGGTAACTCGGACAGATACGCAGTATTTT
CASSLGVTRTDTQYF
>TRBV5-1|many|TRBJ1-1|NA
TGCGCCAGCAGCCTAGGAGGGTGGTACCAGGGAAAGTGGGACACTGAAGCTTTCTTT
CASSLGGWYQGKWDTEAFF
>TRBV5-4|NA|TRBJ2-7|NA
TGTGCCAGCAGCTTGGATAGAGGGCCGGGGTACGGGCAGTACTTC
CASSLDRGPGYGQYF
>TRBV29-1|NA|TRBJ2-7|NA
TGCAGCCGAAAAGGGAGGAGAGTCACCTACGAGCAGTACTTC
CSRKGRRVTYEQYF
>TRBV21-1|few|TRBJ2-5|NA
TGTGCCAGGAGGGGAACTAGCGTCCGGGAGACCCAGTACTTC
CARRGTSVRETQYF
>TRBV10-3|NA|TRBJ2-1|NA
TGTGCCATAGCGCGGGGCAATGAGCAGTTCTTC
CAIARGNEQFF